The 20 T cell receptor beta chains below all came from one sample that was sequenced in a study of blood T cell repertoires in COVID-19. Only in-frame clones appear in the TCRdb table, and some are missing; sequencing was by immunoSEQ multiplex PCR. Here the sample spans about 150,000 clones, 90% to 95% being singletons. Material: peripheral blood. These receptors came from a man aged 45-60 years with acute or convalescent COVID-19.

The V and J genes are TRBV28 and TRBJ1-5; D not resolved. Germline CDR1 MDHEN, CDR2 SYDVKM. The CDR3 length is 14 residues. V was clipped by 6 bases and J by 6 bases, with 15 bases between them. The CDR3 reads CASRAGRWAQPQHF. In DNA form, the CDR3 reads TGTGCCAGCAGAGCGGGGAGGTGGGCTCAGCCCCAGCATTTT.

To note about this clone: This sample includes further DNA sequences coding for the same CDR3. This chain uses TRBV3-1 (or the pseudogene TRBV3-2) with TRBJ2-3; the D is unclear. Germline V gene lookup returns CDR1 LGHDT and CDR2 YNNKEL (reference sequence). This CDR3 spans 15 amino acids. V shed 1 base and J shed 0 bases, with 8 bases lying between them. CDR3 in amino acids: CASSQVAGSTDTQYF. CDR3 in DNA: TGTGCCAGCAGCCAAGTGGCAGGTAGCACAGATACGCAGTATTTT.

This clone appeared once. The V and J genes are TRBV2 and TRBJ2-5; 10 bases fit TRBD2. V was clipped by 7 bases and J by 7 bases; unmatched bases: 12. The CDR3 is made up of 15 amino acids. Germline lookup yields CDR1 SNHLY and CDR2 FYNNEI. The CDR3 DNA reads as TGTGCCAGCACGGTAGGAGCGGGGGGGCCTGGGACCCAGTACTTC. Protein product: CASTVGAGGPGTQYF.

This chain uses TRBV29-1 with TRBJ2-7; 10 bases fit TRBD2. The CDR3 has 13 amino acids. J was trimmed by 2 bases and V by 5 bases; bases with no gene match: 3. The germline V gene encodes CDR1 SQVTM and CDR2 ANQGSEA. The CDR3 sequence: CSVTSGVTYEQYF. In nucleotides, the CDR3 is TGCAGCGTTACTAGCGGGGTAACCTACGAGCAGTACTTC.

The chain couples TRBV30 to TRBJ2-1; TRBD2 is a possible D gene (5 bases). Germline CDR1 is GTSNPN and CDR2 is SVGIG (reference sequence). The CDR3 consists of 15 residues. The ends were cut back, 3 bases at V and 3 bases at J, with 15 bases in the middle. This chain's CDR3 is CAWSFSDFGYNEQFF. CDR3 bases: TGTGCCTGGAGCTTTTCGGACTTCGGCTACAATGAGCAGTTCTTC.

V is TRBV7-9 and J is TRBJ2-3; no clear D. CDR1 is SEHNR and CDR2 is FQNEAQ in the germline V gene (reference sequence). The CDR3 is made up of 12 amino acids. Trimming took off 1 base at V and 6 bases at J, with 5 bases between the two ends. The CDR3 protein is CASSLGRDTQYF. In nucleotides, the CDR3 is TGTGCCAGCAGCTTAGGCCGGGATACGCAGTATTTT. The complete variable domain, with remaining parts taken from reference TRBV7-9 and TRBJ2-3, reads DTGVSQNPRHKITKRGQNVTFRCDPISEHNRLYWYRQTLGQGPEFLTYFQNEAQLEKSRLLSDRFSAERPKGSFSTLEIQRTEQGDSAMYLCASSLGRDTQYFGPGTRLTVL.

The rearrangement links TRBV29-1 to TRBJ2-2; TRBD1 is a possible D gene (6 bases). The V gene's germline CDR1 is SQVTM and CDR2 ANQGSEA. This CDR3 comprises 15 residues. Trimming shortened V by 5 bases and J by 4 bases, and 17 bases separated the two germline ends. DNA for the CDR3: TGCAGCGTTCAACTCACAGGGAAATCCACCGGGGAGCTGTTTTTT. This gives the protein CSVQLTGKSTGELFF.

The CDR3 is CASSASGGAAQPQHF. DNA of the CDR3: TGTGCCAGCAGCGCAAGTGGGGGGGCAGCGCAGCCCCAGCATTTT. The chain is built from TRBV9 and TRBJ1-5, with a weak D call TRBD1 (6 bases). The V end was cut by 3 bases, the J end by 7 bases, with 17 bases between. This CDR3 spans 15 amino acids. The germline CDR1 and CDR2 sequences are SGDLS and YYNGEE. The variable domain in full, with the rest retrieved from reference TRBV9 and TRBJ1-5, is DSGVTQTPKHLITATGQRVTLRCSPRSGDLSVYWYQQSLDQGLQFLIQYYNGEERAKGNILERFSAQQFPDLHSELNLSSLELGDSALYFCASSASGGAAQPQHFGDGTRLSIL.

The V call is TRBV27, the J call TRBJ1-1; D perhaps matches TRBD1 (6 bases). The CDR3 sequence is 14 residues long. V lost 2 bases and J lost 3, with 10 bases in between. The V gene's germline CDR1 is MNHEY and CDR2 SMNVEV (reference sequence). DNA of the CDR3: TGTGCCAGCAGTTTACGGGACAAGTACACTGAAGCTTTCTTT. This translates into CASSLRDKYTEAFF.

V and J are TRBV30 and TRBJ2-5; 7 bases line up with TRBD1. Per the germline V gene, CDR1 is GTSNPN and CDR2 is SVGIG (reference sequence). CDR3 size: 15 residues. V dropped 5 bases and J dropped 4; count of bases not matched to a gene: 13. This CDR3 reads CAWDRQGVGGETQYF. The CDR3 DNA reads TGTGCCTGGGACAGACAGGGAGTTGGTGGAGAGACCCAGTACTTC.

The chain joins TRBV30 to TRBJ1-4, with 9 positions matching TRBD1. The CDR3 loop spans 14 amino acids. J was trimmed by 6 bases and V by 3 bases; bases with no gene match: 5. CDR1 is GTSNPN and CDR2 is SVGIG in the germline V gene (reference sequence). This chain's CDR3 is CAWSQQGAYEKLFF. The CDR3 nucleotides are TGTGCCTGGAGCCAACAGGGGGCGTATGAAAAACTGTTTTTT.

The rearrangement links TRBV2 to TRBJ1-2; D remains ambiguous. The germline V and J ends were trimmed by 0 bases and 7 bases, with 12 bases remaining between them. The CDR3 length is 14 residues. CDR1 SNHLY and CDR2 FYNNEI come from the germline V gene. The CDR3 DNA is TGTGCCAGCAGTGAAGCGGGCAGTCGAACTGGCTACACCTTC. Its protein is CASSEAGSRTGYTF.

The CDR3 nucleotides are TGCGCCAGCAGCCAAAGTACTAGTTACGGCACCGGGGAGCTGTTTTTT. Amino acid sequence: CASSQSTSYGTGELFF. The chain combines TRBV4-1 with TRBJ2-2; maybe TRBD2 (5 bases). V lost 2 bases and J 4 bases, leaving 14 bases between the germline ends. Germline loops: CDR1 MGHRA, CDR2 YSYEKL. CDR3 size: 16 residues.

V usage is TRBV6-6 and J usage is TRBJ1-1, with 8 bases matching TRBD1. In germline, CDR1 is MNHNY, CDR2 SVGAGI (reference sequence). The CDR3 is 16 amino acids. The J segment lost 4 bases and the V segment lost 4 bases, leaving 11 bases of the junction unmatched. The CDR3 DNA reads TGTGCCAGCAGTTCCCCGAATGGACAGGGTGGCACTGAAGCTTTCTTT. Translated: CASSSPNGQGGTEAFF.

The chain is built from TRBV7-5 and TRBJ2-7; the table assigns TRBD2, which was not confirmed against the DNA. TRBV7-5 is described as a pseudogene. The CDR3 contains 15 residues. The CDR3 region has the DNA TGTGTCAGAAGCTTCCCCGGGGGGCGCATATACGAGCAGTACTTC. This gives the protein CVRSFPGGRIYEQYF.

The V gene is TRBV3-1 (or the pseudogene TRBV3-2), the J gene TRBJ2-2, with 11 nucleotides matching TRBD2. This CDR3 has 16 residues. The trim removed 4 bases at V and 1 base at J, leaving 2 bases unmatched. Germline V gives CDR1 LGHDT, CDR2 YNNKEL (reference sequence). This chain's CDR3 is CASSLAGGMNTGELFF. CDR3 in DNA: TGTGCCAGCAGCCTAGCGGGAGGGATGAACACCGGGGAGCTGTTTTTT.

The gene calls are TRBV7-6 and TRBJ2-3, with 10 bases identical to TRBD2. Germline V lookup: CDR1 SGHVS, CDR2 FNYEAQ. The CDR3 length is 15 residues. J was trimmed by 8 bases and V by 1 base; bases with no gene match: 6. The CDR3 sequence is CASSLEAGGPGTQYF. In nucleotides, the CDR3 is TGTGCCAGCAGCTTAGAAGCGGGGGGGCCTGGTACGCAGTATTTT.

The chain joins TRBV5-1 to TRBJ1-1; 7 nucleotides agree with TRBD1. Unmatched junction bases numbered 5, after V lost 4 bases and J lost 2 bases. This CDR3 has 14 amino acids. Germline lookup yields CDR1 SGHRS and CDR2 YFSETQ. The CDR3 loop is CASSPGQTNTEAFF. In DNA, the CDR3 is TGCGCCAGCAGCCCGGGACAGACTAACACTGAAGCTTTCTTT. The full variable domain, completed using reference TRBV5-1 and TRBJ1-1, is KAGVTQTPRYLIKTRGQQVTLSCSPISGHRSVSWYQQTPGQGLQFLFEYFSETQRNKGNFPGRFSGRQFSNSRSEMNVSTLELGDSALYLCASSPGQTNTEAFFGQGTRLTVV.

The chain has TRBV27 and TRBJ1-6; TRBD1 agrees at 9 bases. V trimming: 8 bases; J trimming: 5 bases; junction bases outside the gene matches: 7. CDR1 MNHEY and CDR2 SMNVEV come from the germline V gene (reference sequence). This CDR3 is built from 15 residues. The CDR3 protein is CASRLGDRDNSPLHF. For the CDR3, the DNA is TGTGCCAGCCGACTAGGGGACAGGGATAATTCACCCCTCCACTTT.

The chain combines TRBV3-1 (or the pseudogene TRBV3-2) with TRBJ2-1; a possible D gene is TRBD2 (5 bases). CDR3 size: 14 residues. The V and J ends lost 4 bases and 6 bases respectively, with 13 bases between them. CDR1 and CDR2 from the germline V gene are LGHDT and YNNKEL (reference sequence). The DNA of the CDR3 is TGTGCCAGCAGCCTAGGACTCTTCGGCAATGAGCAGTTCTTC. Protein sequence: CASSLGLFGNEQFF.